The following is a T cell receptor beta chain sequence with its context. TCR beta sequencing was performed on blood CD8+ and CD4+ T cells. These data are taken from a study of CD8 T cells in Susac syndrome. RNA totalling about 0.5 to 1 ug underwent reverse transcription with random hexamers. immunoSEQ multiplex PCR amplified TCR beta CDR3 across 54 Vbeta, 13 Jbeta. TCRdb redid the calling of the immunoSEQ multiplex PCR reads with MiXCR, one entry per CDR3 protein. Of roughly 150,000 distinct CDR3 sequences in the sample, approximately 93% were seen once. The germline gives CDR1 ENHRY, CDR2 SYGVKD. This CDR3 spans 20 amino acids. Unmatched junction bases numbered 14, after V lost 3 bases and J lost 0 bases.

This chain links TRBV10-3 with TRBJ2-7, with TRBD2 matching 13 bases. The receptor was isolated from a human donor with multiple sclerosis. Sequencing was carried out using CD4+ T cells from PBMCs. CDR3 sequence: CAISDSGTSGTPQVSYEQYF. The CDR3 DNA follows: TGTGCCATCAGTGACTCTGGGACTAGCGGGACTCCTCAAGTCTCCTACGAGCAGTACTTC.